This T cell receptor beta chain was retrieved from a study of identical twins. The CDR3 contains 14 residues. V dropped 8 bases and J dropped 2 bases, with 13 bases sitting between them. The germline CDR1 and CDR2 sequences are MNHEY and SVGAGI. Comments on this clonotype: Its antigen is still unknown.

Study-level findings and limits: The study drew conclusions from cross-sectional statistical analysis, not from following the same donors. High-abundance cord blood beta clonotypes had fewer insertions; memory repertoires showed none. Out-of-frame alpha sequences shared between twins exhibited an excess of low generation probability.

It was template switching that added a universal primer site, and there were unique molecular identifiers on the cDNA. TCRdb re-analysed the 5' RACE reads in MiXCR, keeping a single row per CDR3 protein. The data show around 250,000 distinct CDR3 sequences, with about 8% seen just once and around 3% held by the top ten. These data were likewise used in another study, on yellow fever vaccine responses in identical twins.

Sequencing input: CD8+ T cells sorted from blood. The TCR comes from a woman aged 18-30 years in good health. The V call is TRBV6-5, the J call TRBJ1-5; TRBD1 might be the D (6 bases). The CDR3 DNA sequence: TGTGCCAGCGTTGGGGGCGCGGGCAATCAGCCCCAGCATTTT. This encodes CASVGGAGNQPQHF.